The source of this T cell receptor (beta chain) is a study of cytomegalovirus exposure and HLA in healthy donors. Study-level results: It was reportedly the case that the classifier diagnosed cytomegalovirus status with high specificity and sensitivity.

The study ran its PCR with 60 Vbeta and 13 Jbeta primers. The protocol was immunoSEQ multiplex PCR, while the TCRdb copy is restricted to in-frame clones and leaves out a portion. Of 90,000 to 150,000 clones detected, around 77% appear once; the ten largest clones hold around 3.5%. Points on this clone: The antigen is not known.

Germline lookup yields CDR1 MNHNY and CDR2 SVGAGI (reference sequence). J gave up 7 bases and V 2 bases, and 14 bases lay outside the gene matches. The CDR3 runs to 16 residues. Sequenced input: PBMCs. The chain uses TRBV6-6 and TRBJ2-7; TRBD1 aligns across 7 bases. The TCR comes from a human donor in good health. CDR3 coding DNA: TGTGCCAGCAGTTACGGGGGACGGACAGGTTCTTTTGAGCAGTACTTC. It encodes CASSYGGRTGSFEQYF.